One and the same sample provided the 9 T cell receptor beta chains below, sequenced in a study of T cell clonality in common variable immunodeficiency. Study outcomes and limitations: In common variable immunodeficiency, TCR beta chains reportedly carried fewer deletions and N-nucleotide insertions.

These receptors have no identified antigens. The protocol was immunoSEQ multiplex PCR, while the TCRdb copy is restricted to in-frame clones and leaves out a portion. This sample has about 33,000 clones and no singletons, with about 6.1% in the ten largest. Sequenced input: peripheral blood mononuclear cells. Source of these receptors: a human donor with common variable immunodeficiency.

This clone has a count of ten or more. The read ends 3 residues before the CDR3 terminus; that terminus is restored from the germline J gene. This chain connects TRBV20-1 to TRBJ2-2; the D gene is possibly TRBD1 (5 bases). The V gene's germline CDR1 is DFQATT and CDR2 SNEGSKA (reference sequence). V shed 0 bases and J shed 6 bases, with 14 bases lying between them. The CDR3 runs 15 residues. CDR3 sequence: CSARDGQGPAGELFF. The sequenced part of the CDR3 DNA is TGCAGTGCTAGAGATGGCCAGGGCCCCGCCGGGGAG.

This clone was recorded at least ten times. The observed sequence ends 3 residues before the CDR3 terminus, with the missing tail filled in from the germline J gene. The V call is TRBV15, the J call TRBJ2-7; 9 bases match TRBD1. The CDR3 consists of 15 residues. With 4 bases clipped from V and 3 bases from J, the junction kept 7 bases outside the gene matches. Germline CDR1 reads LNHNV; CDR2 reads YYDKDF (reference sequence). Partial CDR3 DNA: TGTGCCACCAGCATCCGAATGGGACAGGGCTACGAG. Translating it yields CATSIRMGQGYE. From start to end, the CDR3 is CATSIRMGQGYEQYF. The entire variable domain, with the rest obtained from reference TRBV15 and TRBJ2-7, is as follows: DAMVIQNPRYQVTQFGKPVTLSCSQTLNHNVMYWYQQKSSQAPKLLFHYYDKDFNNEADTPDNFQSRRPNTSFCFLDIRSPGLGDTAMYLCATSIRMGQGYEQYFGPGTRLTVT.

This clone was seen ten or more times. The read ends 3 residues before the CDR3 terminus; that terminus is restored from the germline J gene. The V call is TRBV5-1, the J call TRBJ2-5; D is ambiguous. In germline, CDR1 is SGHRS, CDR2 YFSETQ. V was trimmed by 2 bases and J by 2 bases, leaving 13 bases between them. This CDR3 is 15 amino acids long. The part of the CDR3 DNA that was read is TGCGCCAGCAGCTTTTACATAGACACACAAGAGACC. Translation gives CASSFYIDTQET. The complete CDR3 reads CASSFYIDTQETQYF. Full variable domain (missing parts from reference TRBV5-1 and TRBJ2-5): KAGVTQTPRYLIKTRGQQVTLSCSPISGHRSVSWYQQTPGQGLQFLFEYFSETQRNKGNFPGRFSGRQFSNSRSEMNVSTLELGDSALYLCASSFYIDTQETQYFGPGTRLLVL.

This clone was detected ten times or more. The observed sequence ends 3 residues before the CDR3 terminus, with the missing tail filled in from the germline J gene. This chain links TRBV19 with TRBJ1-1; weak D call: TRBD1 (6 bases). The CDR3 totals 15 residues. V was cut by 3 bases and J by 1 base, with 12 bases left in between. Germline assignment: CDR1 LNHDA and CDR2 SQIVND (reference sequence). CDR3 bases read: TGTGCCAGTAGTATGGGTGGGGGCCCGAACACTGAA. Residues: CASSMGGGPNTE. In full, the CDR3 is CASSMGGGPNTEAFF.

The table lists this clone with many counts. The observed sequence ends 3 residues before the CDR3 terminus, with the missing tail filled in from the germline J gene. The chain carries TRBV5-1 and TRBJ1-1; tentatively, D is TRBD1 (5 bases). V was clipped by 2 bases and J by 5 bases, with 10 bases between them. In germline, CDR1 is SGHRS, CDR2 YFSETQ. The CDR3 runs 13 residues. Partial CDR3 DNA: TGCGCCAGCAGCTTCCAGGGTGAAACTGAA. Translated, it gives CASSFQGETE. The whole CDR3 sequence is CASSFQGETEAFF. Based on the CDR3 plus reference TRBV5-1 and TRBJ1-1, the full variable domain is KAGVTQTPRYLIKTRGQQVTLSCSPISGHRSVSWYQQTPGQGLQFLFEYFSETQRNKGNFPGRFSGRQFSNSRSEMNVSTLELGDSALYLCASSFQGETEAFFGQGTRLTVV.

This clone was seen a handful of times. The CDR3 end lies 3 residues beyond the end of the read and is filled in from the germline J gene. The chain couples TRBV19 to TRBJ1-5; TRBD1 aligns across 12 bases. This CDR3 is 16 amino acids long. Germline lookup yields CDR1 LNHDA and CDR2 SQIVND (reference sequence). The junction had 8 bases not matched to a gene; V was cut back by 2 bases and J by 9 bases. The CDR3 reads CASSISGTGGEGPQHF. CDR3 DNA (partial): TGTGCCAGTAGTATATCTGGGACAGGGGGCGAAGGGCCC.

Only a few counts were recorded for this clone. The sequenced fragment ends 3 residues before the CDR3 boundary, so the rest is inferred from the germline J gene. The rearrangement uses TRBV7-8 and TRBJ2-1; TRBD2 aligns across 11 bases. J lost 8 bases, V lost 3 bases, and 9 bases had no gene match. CDR3 length: 16 amino acids. CDR1 SGHVS and CDR2 FQNEAQ come from the germline V gene. This chain's CDR3 is CASSLAGLAVQYEQFF. The DNA read from the CDR3 is TGTGCCAGCAGCTTGGCGGGACTAGCGGTTCAGTATGAG.

In its sample, this clone was seen many times. The read gets to within 3 residues of the CDR3 end, and the germline J gene fills in the rest. The gene calls are TRBV6-1 and TRBJ1-1; 8 positions match TRBD1. Trimming cost V 4 bases and J 3 bases; bases outside gene matches: 4. The CDR3 sequence is 14 residues long. The germline CDR1 and CDR2 sequences are MNHNS and SASEGT. The CDR3 bases that were read are TGTGCCAGCAGTGTGACAGGGGAGCACACTGAA. Translation gives CASSVTGEHTE. The complete CDR3 reads CASSVTGEHTEAFF.

In its sample, this clone was seen a few times. The CDR3 end is not reached by the read, which stops 3 residues before it; the germline J gene fills it in. The rearrangement joins TRBV19 to TRBJ2-3; D uncertain. The germline V and J ends were trimmed by 3 bases and 6 bases, with 7 bases remaining between them. Germline-derived CDR1 and CDR2 are LNHDA and SQIVND (reference sequence). CDR3 size: 12 residues. The sequenced part of the CDR3 DNA is TGTGCCAGTAGTATTTCGAGGGATACG. It yields the protein CASSISRDT. The full CDR3 sequence reads CASSISRDTQYF.